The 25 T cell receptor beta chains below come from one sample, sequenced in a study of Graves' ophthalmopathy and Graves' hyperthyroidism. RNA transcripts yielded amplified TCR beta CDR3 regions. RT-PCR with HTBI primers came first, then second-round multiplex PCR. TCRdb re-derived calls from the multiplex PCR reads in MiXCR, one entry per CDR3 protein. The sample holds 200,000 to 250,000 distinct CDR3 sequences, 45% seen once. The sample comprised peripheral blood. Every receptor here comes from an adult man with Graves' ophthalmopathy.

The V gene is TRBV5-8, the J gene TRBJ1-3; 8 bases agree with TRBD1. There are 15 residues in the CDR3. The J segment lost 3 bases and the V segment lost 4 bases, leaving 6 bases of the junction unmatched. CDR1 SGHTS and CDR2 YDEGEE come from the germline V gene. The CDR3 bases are TGTGCCAGCAGCCCCAGGGGGCTGAGTGGAAACACCATATATTTT. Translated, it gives CASSPRGLSGNTIYF.

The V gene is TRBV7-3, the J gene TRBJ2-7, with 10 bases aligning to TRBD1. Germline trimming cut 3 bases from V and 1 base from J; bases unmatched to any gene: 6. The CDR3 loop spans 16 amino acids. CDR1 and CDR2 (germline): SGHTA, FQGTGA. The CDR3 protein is CASSLLGTGESYEQYF. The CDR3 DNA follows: TGTGCCAGCAGCTTGTTAGGGACAGGGGAATCCTACGAGCAGTACTTC.

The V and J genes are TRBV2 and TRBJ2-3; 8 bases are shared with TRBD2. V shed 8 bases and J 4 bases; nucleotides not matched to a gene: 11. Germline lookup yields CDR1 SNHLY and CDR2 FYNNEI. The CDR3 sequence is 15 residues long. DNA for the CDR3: TGTGCCAGCGTGAAGGAAGCGGGAGTCCCAGATACGCAGTATTTT. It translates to CASVKEAGVPDTQYF.

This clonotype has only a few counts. CDR3 protein: CASSPPSAYEQYF. The CDR3 DNA sequence: TGTGCCAGCAGTCCCCCTTCGGCCTACGAGCAGTACTTC. The rearrangement links TRBV11-3 to TRBJ2-7; D not resolved. Trimming pared 6 bases from V and 2 bases from J, leaving 11 bases between. Germline assignment: CDR1 SGHNT and CDR2 YENEEA. The CDR3 extends over 13 amino acids.

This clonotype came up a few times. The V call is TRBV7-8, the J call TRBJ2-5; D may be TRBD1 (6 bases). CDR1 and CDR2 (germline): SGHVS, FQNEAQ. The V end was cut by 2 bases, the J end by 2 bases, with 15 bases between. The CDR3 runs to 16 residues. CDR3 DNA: TGTGCCAGCAGCTTATCCTCGACAGGCATGCAAGAGACCCAGTACTTC. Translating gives CASSLSSTGMQETQYF.

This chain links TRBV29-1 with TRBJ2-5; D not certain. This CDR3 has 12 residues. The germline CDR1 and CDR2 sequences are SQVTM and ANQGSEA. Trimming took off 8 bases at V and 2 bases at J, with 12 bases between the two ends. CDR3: CSYYGRQETQYF. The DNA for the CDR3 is TGCAGCTACTACGGCAGGCAAGAGACCCAGTACTTC.

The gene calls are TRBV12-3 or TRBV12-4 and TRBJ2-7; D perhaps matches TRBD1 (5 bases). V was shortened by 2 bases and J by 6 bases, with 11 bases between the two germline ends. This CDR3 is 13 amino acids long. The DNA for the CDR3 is TGTGCCAGCAGTTTAATGGCAGGGATCGAGCAGTACTTC. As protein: CASSLMAGIEQYF.

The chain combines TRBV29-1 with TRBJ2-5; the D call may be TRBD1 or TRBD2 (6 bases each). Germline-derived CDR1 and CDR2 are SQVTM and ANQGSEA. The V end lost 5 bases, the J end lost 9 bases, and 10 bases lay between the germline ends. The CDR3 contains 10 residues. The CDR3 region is CSVQRGAQYF. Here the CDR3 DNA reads TGCAGCGTTCAGAGGGGGGCCCAGTACTTC.

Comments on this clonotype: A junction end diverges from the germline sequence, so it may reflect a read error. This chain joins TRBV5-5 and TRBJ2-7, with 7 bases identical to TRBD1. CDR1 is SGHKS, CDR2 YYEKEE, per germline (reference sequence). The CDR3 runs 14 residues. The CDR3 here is CASSFQTGSNEQYF. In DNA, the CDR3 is TGCGCCAGCAGCTTCCAGACAGGGTCGAACGAGCAGTACTTC.

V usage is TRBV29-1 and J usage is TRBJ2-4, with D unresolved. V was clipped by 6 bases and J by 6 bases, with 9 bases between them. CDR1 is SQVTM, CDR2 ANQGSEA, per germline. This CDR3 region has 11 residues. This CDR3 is CSVARLNIQYF. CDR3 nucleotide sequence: TGCAGCGTCGCTCGGCTAAACATTCAGTACTTC.

CDR3 sequence (DNA): TGTGCCAGCAGCCATACCTACGAGCAGTACTTC. This gives the protein CASSHTYEQYF. The chain joins TRBV5-5 to TRBJ2-7; D not certain. The CDR3 is 11 amino acids. The germline V gene encodes CDR1 SGHKS and CDR2 YYEKEE (reference sequence). Trimming removed 4 bases at V and 2 bases at J, with 4 bases between.

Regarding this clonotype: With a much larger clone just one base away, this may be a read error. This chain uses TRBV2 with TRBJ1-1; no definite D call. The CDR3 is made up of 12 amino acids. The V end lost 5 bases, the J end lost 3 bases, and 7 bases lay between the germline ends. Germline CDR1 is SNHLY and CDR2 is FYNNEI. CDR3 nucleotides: TGTGCCAGCAGTCCGAGCGACACTGAAGCTTTCTTT. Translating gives CASSPSDTEAFF.

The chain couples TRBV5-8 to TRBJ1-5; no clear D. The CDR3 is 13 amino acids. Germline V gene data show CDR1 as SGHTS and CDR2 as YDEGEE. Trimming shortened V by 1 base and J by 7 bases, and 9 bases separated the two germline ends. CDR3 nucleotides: TGTGCCAGCAGCTTGTGGGGTTCCCAGCCCCAGCATTTT. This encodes CASSLWGSQPQHF.

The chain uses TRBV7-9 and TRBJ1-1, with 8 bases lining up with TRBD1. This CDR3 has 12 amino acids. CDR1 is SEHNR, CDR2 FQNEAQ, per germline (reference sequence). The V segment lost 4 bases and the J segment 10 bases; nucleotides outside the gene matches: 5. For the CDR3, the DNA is TGTGCCAGCAGCTCCGCAGGGGGCGCAGCTTTCTTT. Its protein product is CASSSAGGAAFF. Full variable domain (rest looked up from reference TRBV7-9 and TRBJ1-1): DTGVSQNPRHKITKRGQNVTFRCDPISEHNRLYWYRQTLGQGPEFLTYFQNEAQLEKSRLLSDRFSAERPKGSFSTLEIQRTEQGDSAMYLCASSSAGGAAFFGQGTRLTVV.

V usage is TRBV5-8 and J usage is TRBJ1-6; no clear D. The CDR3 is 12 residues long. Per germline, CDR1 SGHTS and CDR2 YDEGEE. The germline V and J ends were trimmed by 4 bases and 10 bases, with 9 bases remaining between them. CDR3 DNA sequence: TGTGCCAGCAGCCAGAAGGGCTCACCCCTCCACTTT. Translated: CASSQKGSPLHF.

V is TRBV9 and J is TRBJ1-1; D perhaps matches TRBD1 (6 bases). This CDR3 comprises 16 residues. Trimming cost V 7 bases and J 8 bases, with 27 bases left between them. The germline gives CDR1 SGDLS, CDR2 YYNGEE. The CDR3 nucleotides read TGTGCCAGCTCACCTCTTGCACAGGGAACCTCAGTGGAAGCTTTCTTT. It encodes CASSPLAQGTSVEAFF.

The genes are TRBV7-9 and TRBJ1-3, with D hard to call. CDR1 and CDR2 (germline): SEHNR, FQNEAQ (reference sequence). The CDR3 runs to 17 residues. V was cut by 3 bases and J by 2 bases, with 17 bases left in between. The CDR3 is CASSFPRTNSPGNTIYF. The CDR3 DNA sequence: TGTGCCAGCAGCTTTCCCAGGACGAACAGCCCTGGAAACACCATATATTTT.

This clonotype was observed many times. The CDR3, as DNA: TGTGCCAGCAGTGAATATCAGGGGAATCAGCCCCAGCATTTT. It is translated as CASSEYQGNQPQHF. This chain links TRBV25-1 with TRBJ1-5, with a weak D call TRBD1 (6 bases). V lost 0 bases, J lost 4 bases, and 7 bases lay in between. The CDR3 length is 14 residues. The V gene's germline CDR1 is MGHDK and CDR2 SYGVNS.

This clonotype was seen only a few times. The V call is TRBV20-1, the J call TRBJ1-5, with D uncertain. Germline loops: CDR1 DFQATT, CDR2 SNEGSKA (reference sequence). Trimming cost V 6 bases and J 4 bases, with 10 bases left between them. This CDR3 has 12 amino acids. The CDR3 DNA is TGCAGTGCGAGCACAGTGAATCAGCCCCAGCATTTT. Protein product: CSASTVNQPQHF.

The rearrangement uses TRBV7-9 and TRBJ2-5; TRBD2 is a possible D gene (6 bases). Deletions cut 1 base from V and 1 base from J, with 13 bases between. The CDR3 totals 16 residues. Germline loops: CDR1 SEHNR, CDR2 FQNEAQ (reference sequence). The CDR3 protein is CASSLGTSRSQETQYF. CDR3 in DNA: TGTGCCAGCAGCTTAGGCACTAGCCGCAGCCAAGAGACCCAGTACTTC.

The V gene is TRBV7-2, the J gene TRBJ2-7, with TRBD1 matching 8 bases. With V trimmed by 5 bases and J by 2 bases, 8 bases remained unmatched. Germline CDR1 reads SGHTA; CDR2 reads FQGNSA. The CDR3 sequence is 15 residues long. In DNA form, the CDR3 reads TGTGCCAGCAGCCGAGACAGGGGAGGTACCTACGAGCAGTACTTC. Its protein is CASSRDRGGTYEQYF.

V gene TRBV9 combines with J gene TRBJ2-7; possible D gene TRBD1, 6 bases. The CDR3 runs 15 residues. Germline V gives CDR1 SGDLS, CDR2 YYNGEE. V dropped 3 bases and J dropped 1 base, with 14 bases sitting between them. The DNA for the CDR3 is TGTGCCAGCAGCGGAGGGACATCCTCTTCCTACGAGCAGTACTTC. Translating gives CASSGGTSSSYEQYF.

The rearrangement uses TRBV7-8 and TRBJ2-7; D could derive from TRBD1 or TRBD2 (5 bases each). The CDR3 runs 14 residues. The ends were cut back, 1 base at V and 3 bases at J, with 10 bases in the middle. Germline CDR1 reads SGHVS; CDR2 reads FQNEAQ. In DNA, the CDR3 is TGTGCCAGCAGCTTAGTACTTGGGGGCTACGAGCAGTACTTC. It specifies CASSLVLGGYEQYF.

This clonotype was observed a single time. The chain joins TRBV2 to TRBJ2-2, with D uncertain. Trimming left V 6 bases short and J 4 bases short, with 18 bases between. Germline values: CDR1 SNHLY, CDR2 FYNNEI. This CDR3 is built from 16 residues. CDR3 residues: CASSPLDVSRTGELFF. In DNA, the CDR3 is TGTGCCAGCAGCCCCCTAGATGTATCACGCACCGGGGAGCTGTTTTTT.

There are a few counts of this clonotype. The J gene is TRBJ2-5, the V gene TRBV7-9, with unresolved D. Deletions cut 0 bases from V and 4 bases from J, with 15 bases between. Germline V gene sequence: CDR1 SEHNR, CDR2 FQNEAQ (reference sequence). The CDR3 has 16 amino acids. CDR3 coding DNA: TGTGCCAGCAGCTTAGCGCGCGGCAGCCAGAGAGAGACCCAGTACTTC. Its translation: CASSLARGSQRETQYF.